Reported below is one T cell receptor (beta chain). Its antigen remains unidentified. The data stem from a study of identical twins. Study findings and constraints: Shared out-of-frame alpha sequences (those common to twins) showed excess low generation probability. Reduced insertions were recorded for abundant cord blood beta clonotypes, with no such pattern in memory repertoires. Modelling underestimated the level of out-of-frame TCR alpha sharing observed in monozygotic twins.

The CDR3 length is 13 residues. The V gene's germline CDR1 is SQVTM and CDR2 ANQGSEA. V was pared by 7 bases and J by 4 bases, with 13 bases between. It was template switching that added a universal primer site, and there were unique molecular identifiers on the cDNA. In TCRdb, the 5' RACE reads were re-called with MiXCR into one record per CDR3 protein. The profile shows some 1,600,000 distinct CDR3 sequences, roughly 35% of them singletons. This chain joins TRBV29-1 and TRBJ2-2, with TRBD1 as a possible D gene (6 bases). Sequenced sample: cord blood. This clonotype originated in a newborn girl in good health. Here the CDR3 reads CSARDTLTGELFF. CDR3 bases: TGCAGCGCAAGGGACACTCTCACCGGGGAGCTGTTTTTT.